These 9 T cell receptor beta chains were sequenced from one sample in a study of identical twins. From the 5' RACE reads, TCRdb called clonotypes with MiXCR, one entry per CDR3 protein. The table lists 500,000 to 650,000 distinct CDR3 sequences, around 7.4% of them singletons. This same sample was also taken into another study, of yellow fever vaccine responses in identical twins.

Sequencing was carried out using PBMCs. The receptors stem from a woman in her late teens or twenties in good health.

The table lists this clonotype with a few counts. The chain recombines TRBV7-7 with TRBJ2-3; TRBD2 aligns across 7 bases. The V segment lost 6 bases and the J segment 3 bases; nucleotides outside the gene matches: 6. The length of the CDR3 is 14 residues. Germline values: CDR1 SSHAT, CDR2 FNYEAQ (reference sequence). The CDR3 sequence: CASSQTSVTDTQYF. Here the CDR3 DNA reads TGTGCCAGCAGTCAAACTAGCGTGACAGATACGCAGTATTTT.

This clonotype has ten or more counts. The chain carries TRBV12-3 or TRBV12-4 and TRBJ2-5; D ambiguous. The CDR3 sequence is 12 residues long. V lost 2 bases and J lost 4, with 5 bases in between. This chain's CDR3 is CASSLLIETQYF. The CDR3 DNA follows: TGTGCCAGCAGTTTACTGATAGAGACCCAGTACTTC.

Only a few counts were recorded for this clonotype. The chain uses TRBV29-1 and TRBJ2-2, with 14 nucleotides matching TRBD2. Germline V gene lookup returns CDR1 SQVTM and CDR2 ANQGSEA. With 6 bases clipped from V and 5 bases from J, the junction kept 26 bases outside the gene matches. The CDR3 length is 22 residues. CDR3 amino acids: CSVANFGTEETSGRAWTGELFF. CDR3 nucleotides: TGCAGCGTGGCCAATTTCGGGACAGAAGAGACTAGCGGGAGGGCTTGGACCGGGGAGCTGTTTTTT.

This clonotype was seen a few times. The CDR3 sequence is CASSQITGGNIQYF. In DNA, the CDR3 is TGTGCCAGCAGCCAAATAACTGGAGGGAACATTCAGTACTTC. This sequence joins TRBV7-8 and TRBJ2-4, with D tentatively TRBD2 (6 bases). The CDR3 loop spans 14 amino acids. The V gene lost 5 bases and the J gene lost 7 bases, with 15 bases spanning the gap. The V gene's germline CDR1 is SGHVS and CDR2 FQNEAQ.

This clonotype has only a few counts. The chain recombines TRBV28 with TRBJ2-3; 12 positions agree with TRBD1. The CDR3 has 14 amino acids. Trimming removed 6 bases from V and 8 bases from J; junction bases left unmatched: 6. Per the germline V gene, CDR1 is MDHEN and CDR2 is SYDVKM. The CDR3, as DNA: TGTGCCAGCAGCCGGGACAGGGGGCAGGGTACGCAGTATTTT. Translated: CASSRDRGQGTQYF.

A remark on this clonotype: This clone may be a read error of a much larger clone one base away. J is TRBJ2-3 and V is TRBV2; D is perhaps TRBD2 (5 bases). The germline gives CDR1 SNHLY, CDR2 FYNNEI. The germline V and J ends were trimmed by 6 bases and 2 bases, with 9 bases remaining between them. The CDR3 is 13 amino acids. The CDR3 DNA reads TGTGCCAGCAGCCACGACTACACAGATACGCAGTATTTT. This encodes CASSHDYTDTQYF.

This chain joins TRBV12-3 or TRBV12-4 and TRBJ1-5, with a possible D match to TRBD1 (5 bases). V lost 5 bases and J lost 5, with 16 bases in between. The CDR3 spans 15 residues. The CDR3 loop reads CASSTRTVGDQPQHF. The CDR3 region has the DNA TGTGCCAGCAGTACACGGACGGTGGGGGATCAGCCCCAGCATTTT.

This clonotype was seen more than once but under ten times. The germline gene is not matched at one end of the junction; a read error may be the cause. This sequence joins TRBV5-1 and TRBJ1-6; D may be TRBD1 (6 bases). The CDR3 spans 14 residues. Germline V gene sequence: CDR1 SGHRS, CDR2 YFSETQ. CDR3 nucleotide sequence: TGCGTCAGCAGCTCCTCAGGGGAAGGTTCACCCCTCCACTTT. Translated, it gives CVSSSSGEGSPLHF.

The V and J genes are TRBV19 and TRBJ1-6; D call uncertain. There are 13 residues in the CDR3. Trimming took off 6 bases at V and 5 bases at J, with 8 bases between the two ends. The V gene's germline CDR1 is LNHDA and CDR2 SQIVND (reference sequence). The CDR3 region is CASRGLDNSPLHF. CDR3 bases: TGTGCCAGTAGAGGGTTGGATAATTCACCCCTCCACTTT.